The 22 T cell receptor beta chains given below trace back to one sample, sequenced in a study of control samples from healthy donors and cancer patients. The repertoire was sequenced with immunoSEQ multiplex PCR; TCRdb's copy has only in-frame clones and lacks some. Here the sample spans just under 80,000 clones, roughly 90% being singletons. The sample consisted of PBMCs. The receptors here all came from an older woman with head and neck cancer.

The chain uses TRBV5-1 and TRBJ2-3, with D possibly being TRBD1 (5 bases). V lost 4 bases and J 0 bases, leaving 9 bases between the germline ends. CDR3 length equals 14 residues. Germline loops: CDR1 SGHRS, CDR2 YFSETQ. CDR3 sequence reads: CASSPTESTDTQYF. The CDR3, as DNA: TGCGCCAGCAGCCCGACAGAGAGCACAGATACGCAGTATTTT.

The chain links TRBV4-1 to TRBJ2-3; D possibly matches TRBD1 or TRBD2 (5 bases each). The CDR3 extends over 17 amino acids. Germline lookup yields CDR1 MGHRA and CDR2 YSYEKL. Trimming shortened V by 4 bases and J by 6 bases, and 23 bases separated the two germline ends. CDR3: CASSRSGVEGLGDTQYF. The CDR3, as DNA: TGCGCCAGCAGCCGAAGTGGAGTAGAGGGGCTGGGGGATACGCAGTATTTT.

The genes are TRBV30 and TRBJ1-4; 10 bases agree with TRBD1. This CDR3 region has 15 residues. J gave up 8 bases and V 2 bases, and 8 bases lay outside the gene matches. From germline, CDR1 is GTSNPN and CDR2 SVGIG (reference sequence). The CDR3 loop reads CAWSPLTGGGEKLFF. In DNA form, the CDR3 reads TGTGCCTGGAGTCCACTGACAGGGGGCGGAGAAAAACTGTTTTTT.

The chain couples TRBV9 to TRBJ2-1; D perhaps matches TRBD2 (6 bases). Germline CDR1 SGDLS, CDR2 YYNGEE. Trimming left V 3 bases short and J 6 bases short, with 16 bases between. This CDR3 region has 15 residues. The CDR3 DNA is TGTGCCAGCAGCGCGGGAGACCCTACGGGCAATGAGCAGTTCTTC. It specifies CASSAGDPTGNEQFF.

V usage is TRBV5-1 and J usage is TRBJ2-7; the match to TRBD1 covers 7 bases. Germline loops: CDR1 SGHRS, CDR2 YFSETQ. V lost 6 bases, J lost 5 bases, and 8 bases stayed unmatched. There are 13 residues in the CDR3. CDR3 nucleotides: TGCGCCAGCACTAGGACAGGTCTCGACGAGCAGTACTTC. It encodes CASTRTGLDEQYF.

CDR3 nucleotide sequence: TGTGCCAGCAGTGAATATGGCTGGACAGGGTACAATGAGCAGTTCTTC. It encodes CASSEYGWTGYNEQFF. The chain links TRBV25-1 to TRBJ2-1, with 8 positions matching TRBD1. The CDR3 is 16 residues long. Unmatched junction bases numbered 5, after V lost 0 bases and J lost 4 bases. Germline V gene data show CDR1 as MGHDK and CDR2 as SYGVNS. Full variable domain (missing parts from reference TRBV25-1 and TRBJ2-1): EADIYQTPRYLVIGTGKKITLECSQTMGHDKMYWYQQDPGMELHLIHYSYGVNSTEKGDLSSESTVSRIRTEHFPLTLESARPSHTSQYLCASSEYGWTGYNEQFFGPGTRLTVL.

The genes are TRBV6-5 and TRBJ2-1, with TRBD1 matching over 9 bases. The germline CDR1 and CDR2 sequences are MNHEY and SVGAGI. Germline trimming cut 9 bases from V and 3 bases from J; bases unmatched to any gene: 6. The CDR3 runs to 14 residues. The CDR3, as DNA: TGTGCCAGTAGACAGGGGGAGCTCTACAATGAGCAGTTCTTC. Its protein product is CASRQGELYNEQFF.

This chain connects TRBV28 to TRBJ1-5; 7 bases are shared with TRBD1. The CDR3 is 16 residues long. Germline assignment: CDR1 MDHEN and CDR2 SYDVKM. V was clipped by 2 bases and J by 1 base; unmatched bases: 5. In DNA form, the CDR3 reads TGTGCCAGCAGTTTAAGACAGGGAAGGAGCAATCAGCCCCAGCATTTT. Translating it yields CASSLRQGRSNQPQHF.

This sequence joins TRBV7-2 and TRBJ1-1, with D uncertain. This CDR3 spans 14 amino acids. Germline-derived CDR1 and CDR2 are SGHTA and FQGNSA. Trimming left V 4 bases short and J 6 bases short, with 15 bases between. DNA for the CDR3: TGTGCCAGCAGCTCACAAATCGGGCGCGCTGAAGCTTTCTTT. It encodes CASSSQIGRAEAFF. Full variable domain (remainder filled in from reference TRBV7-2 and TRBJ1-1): GAGVSQSPSNKVTEKGKDVELRCDPISGHTALYWYRQSLGQGLEFLIYFQGNSAPDKSGLPSDRFSAERTGGSVSTLTIQRTQQEDSAVYLCASSSQIGRAEAFFGQGTRLTVV.

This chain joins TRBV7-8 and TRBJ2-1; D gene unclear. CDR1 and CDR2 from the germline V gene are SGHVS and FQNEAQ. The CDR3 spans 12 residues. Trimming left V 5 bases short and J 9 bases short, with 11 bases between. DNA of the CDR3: TGTGCCAGCAGCCCAAATTCGGGTGAGCAGTTCTTC. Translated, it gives CASSPNSGEQFF.

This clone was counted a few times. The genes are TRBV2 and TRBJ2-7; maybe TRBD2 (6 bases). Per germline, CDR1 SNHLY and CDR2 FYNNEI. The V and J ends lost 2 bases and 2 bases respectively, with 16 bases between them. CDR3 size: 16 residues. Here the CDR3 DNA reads TGTGCCAGCAGTGAAATGGCCGGGAGACCTACCTACGAGCAGTACTTC. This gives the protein CASSEMAGRPTYEQYF.

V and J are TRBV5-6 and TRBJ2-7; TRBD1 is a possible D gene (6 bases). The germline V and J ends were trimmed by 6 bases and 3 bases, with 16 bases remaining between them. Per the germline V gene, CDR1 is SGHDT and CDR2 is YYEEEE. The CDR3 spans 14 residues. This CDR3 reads CASIEGQGNYEQYF. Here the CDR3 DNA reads TGTGCCAGCATCGAGGGACAAGGAAACTACGAGCAGTACTTC.

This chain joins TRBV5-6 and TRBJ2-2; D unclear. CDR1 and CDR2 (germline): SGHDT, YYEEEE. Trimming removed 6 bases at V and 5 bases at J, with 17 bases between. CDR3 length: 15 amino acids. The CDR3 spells CASTRGSVMTGELFF. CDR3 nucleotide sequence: TGTGCCAGCACCCGCGGTAGTGTAATGACCGGGGAGCTGTTTTTT.

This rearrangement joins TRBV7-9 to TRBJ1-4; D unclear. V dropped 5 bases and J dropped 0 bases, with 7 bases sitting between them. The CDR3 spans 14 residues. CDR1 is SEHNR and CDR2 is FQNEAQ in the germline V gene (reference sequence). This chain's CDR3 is CASSQLATNEKLFF. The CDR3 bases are TGTGCCAGCAGCCAACTCGCAACTAATGAAAAACTGTTTTTT.

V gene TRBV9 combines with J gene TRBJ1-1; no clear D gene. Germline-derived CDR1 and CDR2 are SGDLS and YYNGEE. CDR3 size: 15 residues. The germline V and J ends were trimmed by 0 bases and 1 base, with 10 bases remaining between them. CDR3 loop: CASSVGLGSNTEAFF. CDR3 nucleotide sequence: TGTGCCAGCAGCGTAGGGCTGGGATCGAACACTGAAGCTTTCTTT. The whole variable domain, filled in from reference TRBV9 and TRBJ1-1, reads DSGVTQTPKHLITATGQRVTLRCSPRSGDLSVYWYQQSLDQGLQFLIQYYNGEERAKGNILERFSAQQFPDLHSELNLSSLELGDSALYFCASSVGLGSNTEAFFGQGTRLTVV.

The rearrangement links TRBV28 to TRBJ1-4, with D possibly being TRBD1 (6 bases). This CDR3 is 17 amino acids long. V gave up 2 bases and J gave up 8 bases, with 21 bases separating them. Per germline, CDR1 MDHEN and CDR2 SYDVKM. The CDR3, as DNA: TGTGCCAGCAGTTTAATTTCGGGGGCCGCAGTTAAGGAAAAACTGTTTTTT. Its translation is CASSLISGAAVKEKLFF.

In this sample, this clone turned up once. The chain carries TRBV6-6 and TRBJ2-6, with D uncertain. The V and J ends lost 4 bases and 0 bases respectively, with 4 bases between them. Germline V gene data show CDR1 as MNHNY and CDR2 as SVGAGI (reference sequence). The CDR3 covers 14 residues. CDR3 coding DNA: TGTGCCAGCAGTTCCGTCTCTGGGGCCAACGTCCTGACTTTC. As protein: CASSSVSGANVLTF.

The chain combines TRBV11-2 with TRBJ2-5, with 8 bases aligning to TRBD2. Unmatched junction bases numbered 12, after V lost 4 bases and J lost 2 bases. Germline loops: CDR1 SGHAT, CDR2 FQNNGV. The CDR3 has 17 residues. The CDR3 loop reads CASSSIGGGPKQETQYF. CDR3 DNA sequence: TGTGCCAGCAGCTCCATCGGCGGGGGGCCAAAGCAAGAGACCCAGTACTTC.

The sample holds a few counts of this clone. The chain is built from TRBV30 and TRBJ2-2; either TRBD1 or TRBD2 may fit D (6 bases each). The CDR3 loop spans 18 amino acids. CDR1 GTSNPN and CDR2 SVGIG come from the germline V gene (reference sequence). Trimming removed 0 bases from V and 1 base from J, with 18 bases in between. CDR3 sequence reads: CAWSVYLSGGQNTGELFF. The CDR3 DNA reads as TGTGCCTGGAGTGTATATCTTTCCGGGGGCCAGAACACCGGGGAGCTGTTTTTT.

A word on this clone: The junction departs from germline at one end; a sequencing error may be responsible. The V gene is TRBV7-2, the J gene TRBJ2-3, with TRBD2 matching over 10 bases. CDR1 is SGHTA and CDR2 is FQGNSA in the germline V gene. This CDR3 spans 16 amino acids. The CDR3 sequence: CASSLPASGSIDTQYF. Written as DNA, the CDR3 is TGTGCCAGCAGCTTACCCGCTAGCGGGAGCATAGATACGCAGTATTTT.

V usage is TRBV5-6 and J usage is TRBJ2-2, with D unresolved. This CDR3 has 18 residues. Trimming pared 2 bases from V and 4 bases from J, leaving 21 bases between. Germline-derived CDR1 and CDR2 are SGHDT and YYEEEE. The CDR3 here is CASSLLSLNMGGTGELFF. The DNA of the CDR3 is TGTGCCAGCAGCTTACTTTCCCTCAACATGGGCGGCACCGGGGAGCTGTTTTTT.

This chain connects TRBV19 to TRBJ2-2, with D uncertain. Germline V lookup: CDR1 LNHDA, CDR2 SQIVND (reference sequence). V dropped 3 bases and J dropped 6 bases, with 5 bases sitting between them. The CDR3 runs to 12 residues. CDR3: CASSIWAGELFF. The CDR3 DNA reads TGTGCCAGTAGTATTTGGGCCGGGGAGCTGTTTTTT. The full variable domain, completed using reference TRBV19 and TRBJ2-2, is DGGITQSPKYLFRKEGQNVTLSCEQNLNHDAMYWYRQDPGQGLRLIYYSQIVNDFQKGDIAEGYSVSREKKESFPLTVTSAQKNPTAFYLCASSIWAGELFFGEGSRLTVL.